The T cell receptor (beta chain) under discussion was sequenced for a study of T cells after yellow fever vaccination. General study findings and limits: Although the secondary response was weaker, it peaked faster, at day 5 versus 15. Repertoires obtained by FACS sorting could include abundant clonotypes that entered as contaminants from the bulk population. Clonotypes found in both CD4 and CD8 compartments made up a small share.

J gave up 6 bases and V 4 bases, and 10 bases lay outside the gene matches. The CDR3 contains 17 residues. CDR1 and CDR2 from the germline V gene are MGHRA and YSYEKL. Of note for this clonotype: Its antigen is unidentified.

TCRdb used MiXCR to reprocess the 5' RACE reads, holding one entry per CDR3 protein. The sample contains roughly 350,000 distinct CDR3 sequences, over 4% of which appear only once. Sequenced material: PBMCs, taken 5 days after the yellow fever booster vaccination. The chain combines TRBV4-1 with TRBJ2-1; TRBD2 agrees at 12 bases. This sequence originates from a man younger than 30 who received the YFV17D yellow fever vaccine. CDR3 protein: CASSLRLAGALINEQFF. CDR3 bases: TGCGCCAGCAGCCTTAGACTAGCGGGGGCCCTCATCAATGAGCAGTTCTTC.